The clone carrying this TCR beta chain has ten or more counts. Its antigen is unidentified. Per germline, CDR1 MNHEY and CDR2 SVGAGI. The CDR3 runs to 17 residues. J gave up 6 bases and V 5 bases, and 14 bases lay outside the gene matches. This specimen comes from a study of metastatic and nonmetastatic thyroid tumors. The wider study: Where malignant and benign thyroid patients were concerned, repertoires were compared across blood and tumor or nodule tissue.

Study-wide findings and caveats: Significantly higher TCR beta diversity was reportedly seen in malignant thyroid tumors than benign nodules, in blood and tumor.

No patient had received any treatment before thyroid surgery. In the study's own analysis: Construction of a distant-metastasis classifier for papillary thyroid cancer relied on CDR3 differences across clinicopathological groups. TCRdb re-called the PCR reads through MiXCR. These V and J calls rely on TCRdb rather than the paper's analysis. The sample lists around 17,000 clones; under 15% were seen once. The receptor comes from a female donor with papillary thyroid cancer or a benign thyroid nodule (not recorded which). Some clones in this sample may be carry-over from other donors' samples. Sequenced: tumor tissue. The chain is built from TRBV6-5 and TRBJ2-1; 9 bases line up with TRBD2. CDR3 DNA: TGTGCCAGCAGTAGGTTGGGACTAGCTTCGTTAATCAATGAGCAGTTCTTC. Translated, it gives CASSRLGLASLINEQFF.